These 26 T cell receptor beta chains came from one sample sequenced in a study of T cells in Graves' hyperthyroidism and ophthalmopathy (dated by TCRdb to between 2018 and 2021). The method was multiplex PCR. Sequenced using an Illumina HiSeq 2000. TCR beta CDR3 regions were amplified from RNA transcripts. For the first round of RT-PCR on the TCR CDR3, the HTBI primer set was used together with the Qiagen OneStep RT-PCR kit. The public reads were reprocessed in TCRdb via fastp at Q25 and MiXCR, keeping in-frame beta chains. CDR3 protein sequences are deduplicated, and each keeps its most common genes and DNA. In all, the sample holds around 420,000 distinct CDR3 sequences, and 15% to 19% of those were seen once. 11% to 15% of the sample comes from the top ten. Source material: blood. The receptors come from a woman between 18 and 29 years old with Graves' hyperthyroidism.

The chain recombines TRBV10-3 with TRBJ2-2; TRBD2 is a possible D gene (6 bases). The CDR3 spans 11 residues. Between the trimmed V and J ends, which lost 4 bases and 14 bases, there was a span of 11 bases. From germline, CDR1 is ENHRY and CDR2 SYGVKD. The CDR3: CAISGLAGLFF. CDR3 nucleotide sequence: TGTGCCATCAGTGGCTTGGCGGGACTGTTTTTT.

This clonotype was detected ten times or more. The rearrangement links TRBV11-2 to TRBJ2-5, with D possibly called TRBD1 or TRBD2 (6 bases each). The CDR3 has 15 residues. Germline V gene sequence: CDR1 SGHAT, CDR2 FQNNGV. Trimming shortened V by 1 base and J by 0 bases, and 9 bases separated the two germline ends. This CDR3 is CASSLGGAHQETQYF. The CDR3 DNA reads as TGTGCCAGCAGCTTAGGGGGGGCTCACCAAGAGACCCAGTACTTC.

The V and J genes are TRBV5-6 and TRBJ1-6; perhaps TRBD1 as D (5 bases). The CDR3 is 14 amino acids. The V gene lost 6 bases and the J gene lost 3 bases, with 10 bases spanning the gap. Germline V CDR1 and CDR2: SGHDT, YYEEEE. CDR3 amino acids: CASTTGGYNSPLHF. CDR3 DNA: TGTGCCAGCACCACCGGGGGCTATAATTCACCCCTCCACTTT.

The chain is built from TRBV11-2 and TRBJ2-7; D is ambiguous. V was pared by 3 bases and J by 3 bases, with 12 bases between. Germline CDR1 reads SGHAT; CDR2 reads FQNNGV. CDR3 length: 14 amino acids. In DNA form, the CDR3 reads TGTGCCAGCAGCTTGGCTGGCCGACTCTACGAGCAGTACTTC. Protein product: CASSLAGRLYEQYF.

This clonotype was counted only a few times. The V call is TRBV4-1, the J call TRBJ2-7; D is uncertain. This CDR3 has 13 residues. The V and J ends lost 4 bases and 2 bases respectively, with 9 bases between them. Per the germline V gene, CDR1 is MGHRA and CDR2 is YSYEKL. CDR3 bases: TGCGCCAGCAGCCCCAGCTTTACCTACGAGCAGTACTTC. Its translation is CASSPSFTYEQYF.

Ten or more counts support this clonotype. This chain joins TRBV28 and TRBJ1-2; tentatively, D is TRBD1 (5 bases). V lost 8 bases to trimming and J lost 10 bases, with 17 bases between them. The length of the CDR3 is 12 residues. Germline CDR1 MDHEN, CDR2 SYDVKM. CDR3 in amino acids: CASSLPGRYYTF. DNA for the CDR3: TGTGCCAGCTCCCTCCCGGGACGATACTACACCTTC.

This clonotype was found a few times. The V gene is TRBV18, the J gene TRBJ1-4; 10 nucleotides line up with TRBD1. CDR3 length: 15 residues. V was pared by 4 bases and J by 6 bases, with 5 bases of the junction left unmatched. CDR1 is KGHSH, CDR2 LQKENI, per germline. CDR3 sequence reads: CASSRRQGAYEKLFF. The CDR3 DNA follows: TGTGCCAGCTCACGAAGACAGGGGGCTTATGAAAAACTGTTTTTT.

This clonotype has ten or more counts. This sequence joins TRBV28 and TRBJ2-3; D unresolved. This CDR3 is built from 12 residues. Germline lookup yields CDR1 MDHEN and CDR2 SYDVKM. Trimming shortened V by 10 bases and J by 0 bases, and 8 bases separated the two germline ends. CDR3: CATSVSTDTQYF. The CDR3 bases are TGTGCCACCTCCGTAAGCACAGATACGCAGTATTTT.

This clonotype appeared a few times. V gene TRBV19 combines with J gene TRBJ2-3; TRBD2 agrees at 8 bases. Germline V gene sequence: CDR1 LNHDA, CDR2 SQIVND (reference sequence). Unmatched junction bases numbered 7, after V lost 6 bases and J lost 2 bases. The CDR3 is 15 residues long. CDR3: CASSRTSPLTDTQYF. The CDR3 nucleotides read TGTGCCAGTAGCCGGACTAGCCCTCTCACAGATACGCAGTATTTT.

This clonotype has ten or more counts. This chain joins TRBV10-3 and TRBJ1-2; 12 bases are a match to TRBD1. Germline trimming cut 2 bases from V and 8 bases from J; bases unmatched to any gene: 9. Germline CDR1 and CDR2: ENHRY and SYGVKD. The CDR3 totals 16 residues. The CDR3 region is CAISEGTGGGLRGYTF. The CDR3 bases are TGTGCCATCAGTGAGGGGACAGGGGGCGGTTTACGAGGCTACACCTTC.

This chain links TRBV4-2 with TRBJ1-2; the D gene is possibly TRBD1 (5 bases). This CDR3 region has 13 residues. Germline V gives CDR1 LGHNA, CDR2 YNFKEQ. Between the trimmed V and J ends, which lost 3 bases and 4 bases, there was a span of 9 bases. The CDR3 reads CASSQQGLYGYTF. The CDR3 region has the DNA TGTGCCAGCAGCCAGCAGGGACTCTATGGCTACACCTTC.

This clonotype showed up many times. The chain uses TRBV12-5 and TRBJ2-1; 7 bases match TRBD2. Germline CDR1 and CDR2: LGHNT and FRNRAP. V shed 6 bases and J 1 base; nucleotides not matched to a gene: 21. This CDR3 region has 20 residues. This CDR3 is CASGFSVLKPAGPSYNEQFF. The CDR3 DNA follows: TGTGCTAGTGGCTTCTCGGTCCTGAAGCCAGCGGGGCCATCCTACAATGAGCAGTTCTTC.

The V gene is TRBV4-1, the J gene TRBJ2-7; 12 nucleotides line up with TRBD2. Germline CDR1 reads MGHRA; CDR2 reads YSYEKL. This CDR3 has 15 residues. V lost 4 bases and J lost 6; bases outside the gene matches: 7. CDR3 sequence (DNA): TGCGCCAGCAGCCTAGGGACTAGCGGGCGCGGCGAGCAGTACTTC. This encodes CASSLGTSGRGEQYF.

The chain employs TRBV24-1 and TRBJ2-1, with 10 positions matching TRBD2. V gave up 5 bases and J gave up 5 bases; unmatched junction bases: 5. This CDR3 region has 15 residues. CDR1 and CDR2 from the germline V gene are KGHDR and SFDVKD. CDR3 sequence reads: CATSANLAGDNEQFF. The CDR3 coding sequence is TGTGCCACCAGTGCTAATCTAGCGGGAGACAATGAGCAGTTCTTC.

This clonotype has at least ten counts. The V and J genes are TRBV28 and TRBJ1-1; 10 bases are shared with TRBD1. Germline loops: CDR1 MDHEN, CDR2 SYDVKM. The CDR3 has 14 residues. V was clipped by 11 bases and J by 0 bases; unmatched bases: 6. The CDR3 reads CAVRDRGVNTEAFF. Here the CDR3 DNA reads TGTGCCGTCCGGGACAGGGGAGTGAACACTGAAGCTTTCTTT.

This clonotype has a count of ten or more. V gene TRBV29-1 combines with J gene TRBJ2-5; D could derive from TRBD1 or TRBD2 (5 bases each). V was pared by 0 bases and J by 2 bases, with 13 bases between. The germline gives CDR1 SQVTM, CDR2 ANQGSEA. This CDR3 comprises 15 residues. CDR3 in DNA: TGCAGCGTTGAAGATCGACAGCGGATACAAGAGACCCAGTACTTC. Protein: CSVEDRQRIQETQYF.

The chain joins TRBV7-9 to TRBJ1-1; TRBD1 is a possible D gene (5 bases). The germline V and J ends were trimmed by 4 bases and 0 bases, with 18 bases remaining between them. The length of the CDR3 is 17 residues. Germline V CDR1 and CDR2: SEHNR, FQNEAQ (reference sequence). CDR3 sequence: CASSSLRGRKMNTEAFF. In nucleotides, the CDR3 is TGTGCCAGCAGCTCCCTCCGGGGACGCAAAATGAACACTGAAGCTTTCTTT.

This chain connects TRBV10-3 to TRBJ2-7, with D hard to call. Trimming took 2 bases from V and 0 from J, leaving 8 bases between them. CDR1 is ENHRY, CDR2 SYGVKD, per germline. CDR3 length equals 14 residues. The CDR3 loop reads CAISEDSNSYEQYF. For the CDR3, the DNA is TGTGCCATCAGTGAGGACTCCAACTCCTACGAGCAGTACTTC.

The J gene is TRBJ1-4, the V gene TRBV2; D remains unclear. CDR1 and CDR2 from the germline V gene are SNHLY and FYNNEI. This CDR3 is 16 amino acids long. V was shortened by 4 bases and J by 0 bases, with 12 bases between the two germline ends. The CDR3 reads CASSGGPLSTNEKLFF. CDR3 nucleotides: TGTGCCAGCAGTGGAGGCCCCTTATCAACTAATGAAAAACTGTTTTTT.

This clonotype was picked up a small number of times. This chain connects TRBV5-8 to TRBJ2-1; D is undetermined. The germline V gene has CDR1 SGHTS and CDR2 YDEGEE. CDR3 length: 13 amino acids. Trimming shortened V by 4 bases and J by 4 bases, and 9 bases separated the two germline ends. CDR3 coding DNA: TGTGCCAGCAGCCCTTACCTTTACAATGAGCAGTTCTTC. This encodes CASSPYLYNEQFF.

In its sample, this clonotype was seen many times. The genes are TRBV27 and TRBJ1-6, with no clear D. The CDR3 sequence is 17 residues long. Germline V gives CDR1 MNHEY, CDR2 SMNVEV (reference sequence). The V end lost 1 base, the J end lost 0 bases, and 10 bases lay between the germline ends. CDR3 residues: CASSLLGPSSYNSPLHF. The CDR3, as DNA: TGTGCCAGCAGTTTATTGGGTCCTAGCTCCTATAATTCACCCCTCCACTTT.

This clonotype was found many times. This sequence joins TRBV27 and TRBJ2-5, with a possible D match to TRBD2 (7 bases). V was cut by 2 bases and J by 5 bases, with 12 bases left in between. The germline gives CDR1 MNHEY, CDR2 SMNVEV (reference sequence). This CDR3 region has 14 residues. CDR3 residues: CASSLRGGRETQYF. DNA for the CDR3: TGTGCCAGCAGTTTAAGGGGGGGCCGGGAGACCCAGTACTTC.

This clonotype came up a few times. The chain recombines TRBV6-2 or TRBV6-3 with TRBJ2-6, with D tentatively TRBD1 (5 bases). The CDR3 runs to 15 residues. CDR1 and CDR2 from the germline V gene are MNHEY and SVGEGT. V lost 5 bases and J lost 4, with 12 bases in between. The CDR3, as DNA: TGTGCCAGCAGTGGTATGGGGCCCGGGGCCAACGTCCTGACTTTC. Translating gives CASSGMGPGANVLTF.

This clonotype was seen repeatedly, ten times or more. The rearrangement links TRBV20-1 to TRBJ1-5; the D is unclear. The germline V gene encodes CDR1 DFQATT and CDR2 SNEGSKA (reference sequence). The V and J ends lost 3 bases and 2 bases respectively, with 11 bases between them. This CDR3 region has 14 residues. The CDR3 sequence is CSASPPDGNQPQHF. In nucleotides, the CDR3 is TGCAGTGCTAGTCCACCGGACGGCAATCAGCCCCAGCATTTT.

This clonotype was seen many times. This sequence joins TRBV20-1 and TRBJ2-7; 7 bases are a match to TRBD2. The V gene end was trimmed by 0 bases and the J gene end by 6 bases; junction bases not matched to a gene: 5. The V gene's germline CDR1 is DFQATT and CDR2 SNEGSKA (reference sequence). The CDR3 sequence is 13 residues long. The CDR3 sequence is CSARDGGGGEQYF. CDR3 in DNA: TGCAGTGCTAGAGATGGGGGGGGGGGCGAGCAGTACTTC.

This clonotype turned up a few times. The chain uses TRBV4-2 and TRBJ2-1, with D maybe TRBD1 (6 bases). This CDR3 spans 15 amino acids. Trimming cost V 2 bases and J 8 bases, with 16 bases left between them. Germline V gene lookup returns CDR1 LGHNA and CDR2 YNFKEQ. The DNA of the CDR3 is TGTGCCAGCAGCCAATCAGGGGATTTCATTTATGAGCAGTTCTTC. The encoded protein is CASSQSGDFIYEQFF.